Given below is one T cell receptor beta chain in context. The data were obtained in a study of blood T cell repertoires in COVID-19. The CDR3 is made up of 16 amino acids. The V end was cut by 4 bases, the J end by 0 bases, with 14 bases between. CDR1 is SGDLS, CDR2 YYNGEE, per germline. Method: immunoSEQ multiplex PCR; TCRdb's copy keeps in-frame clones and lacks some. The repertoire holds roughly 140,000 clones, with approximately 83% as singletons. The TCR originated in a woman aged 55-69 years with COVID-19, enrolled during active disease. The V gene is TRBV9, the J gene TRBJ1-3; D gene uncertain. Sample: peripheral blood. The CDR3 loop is CASSPRGSHSGNTIYF. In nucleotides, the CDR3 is TGTGCCAGCAGCCCAAGAGGAAGTCACTCTGGAAACACCATATATTTT.